The 22 T cell receptor beta chains below all came from one sample that was sequenced in a study of blood T cells in healthy people across ages. Primers used in a second PCR of roughly 6 to 12 cycles were a sample-barcoded 5' primer and a J-beta primer mix. Via MiXCR, TCRdb re-called the 5' RACE reads, giving one row per CDR3 protein. The top ten clones hold 3.5% to 4% of a sample with 550,000 to 750,000 distinct CDR3 sequences, more than 20% of them seen once. Material: blood. The receptors originated from a man aged 65-85 years in good health.

A note on this clonotype: At one end the junction does not follow the germline gene, possibly because of a read error. The CDR3 protein is CASSLDGRAYSYTF. As DNA, the CDR3 is TGTGCCAGCAGCTTAGACGGCAGGGCCTATAGCTACACCTTC. The chain recombines TRBV7-9 with TRBJ1-2; tentative D call: TRBD1 (5 bases). CDR1 SEHNR and CDR2 FQNEAQ come from the germline V gene (reference sequence). The CDR3 sequence is 14 residues long.

The rearrangement joins TRBV12-3 or TRBV12-4 to TRBJ2-7; D not certain. The last part of the DNA fits TRBJ2-1 better; the J call may be wrong. This CDR3 is built from 15 residues. The CDR3 region is CASSFDRLGSHEQFF. The CDR3 nucleotides read TGTGCCAGCAGTTTTGATCGGCTGGGTAGCCATGAGCAGTTCTTC.

This clonotype was seen only a few times. A much larger clone is a single base away; this may be a read error. This chain joins TRBV2 and TRBJ2-5; the D is unclear. The CDR3 is 11 amino acids. Trimming took off 4 bases at V and 4 bases at J, with 4 bases between the two ends. Germline V gene data show CDR1 as SNHLY and CDR2 as FYNNEI. The CDR3 region is CASSGVETQYF. The DNA for the CDR3 is TGTGCCAGCAGTGGGGTAGAGACCCAGTACTTC.

This clonotype appeared many times. DNA for the CDR3: TGTGCCAGCAGCTTAGGTCCGAGCTCCTATAATTCACCCCTCCACTTT. Protein sequence: CASSLGPSSYNSPLHF. This chain uses TRBV7-2 with TRBJ1-6; no definite D call. Trimming left V 1 base short and J 0 bases short, with 7 bases between. Germline values: CDR1 SGHTA, CDR2 FQGNSA. The CDR3 spans 16 residues. Using reference TRBV7-2 and TRBJ1-6 for the parts outside the CDR3, the full variable domain is GAGVSQSPSNKVTEKGKDVELRCDPISGHTALYWYRQSLGQGLEFLIYFQGNSAPDKSGLPSDRFSAERTGGSVSTLTIQRTQQEDSAVYLCASSLGPSSYNSPLHFGNGTRLTVT.

This clonotype was picked up many times. This chain links TRBV3-1 with TRBJ2-5; TRBD2 matches at 8 bases. Matching the DNA end better, TRBJ2-1 makes the J call doubtful. Germline V gene data show CDR1 as LGHDT and CDR2 as YNNKEL (reference sequence). The CDR3 length is 14 residues. As DNA, the CDR3 is TGTGCCAGCAGCCAAGTGGGACTAGAGAGCGAGCAGTTCTTC. Residues: CASSQVGLESEQFF.

This clonotype was found a few times. V gene TRBV6-5 combines with J gene TRBJ2-5; D is uncertain. The DNA end lines up better with TRBJ2-7; the J call may be wrong. This CDR3 has 14 amino acids. The V gene's germline CDR1 is MNHEY and CDR2 SVGAGI. The CDR3, as DNA: TGTGCCAGCAGTTACTCCGCTAGAATATACGAGCAGTACTTC. It is translated as CASSYSARIYEQYF.

The chain links TRBV9 to TRBJ2-1, with a tentative D call TRBD2 (6 bases). Germline lookup yields CDR1 SGDLS and CDR2 YYNGEE. This CDR3 has 16 residues. The V end was cut by 1 base, the J end by 0 bases, with 11 bases between. This CDR3 is CASSVQTSPSYNEQFF. The DNA of the CDR3 is TGTGCCAGCAGCGTACAAACTAGCCCCTCCTACAATGAGCAGTTCTTC.

The J gene is TRBJ2-1, the V gene TRBV4-2; D is uncertain. The CDR3 runs 12 residues. The germline V gene encodes CDR1 LGHNA and CDR2 YNFKEQ. Trimming pared 3 bases from V and 8 bases from J, leaving 8 bases between. CDR3 amino acids: CASSHLDDEQFF. The CDR3, as DNA: TGTGCCAGCAGCCACCTAGACGATGAGCAGTTCTTC.

This clonotype was found a few times. V and J are TRBV12-3 or TRBV12-4 and TRBJ1-5; TRBD1 agrees at 7 bases. The CDR3 loop spans 13 amino acids. The junction had 11 bases not matched to a gene; V was cut back by 7 bases and J by 11 bases. Written as DNA, the CDR3 is TGTGCCAGCACTGGACAGGATCCTATAGCCCAGCATTTT. Residues: CASTGQDPIAQHF.

The chain joins TRBV2 to TRBJ2-1; 9 nucleotides match TRBD2. The CDR3 has 15 residues. In germline, CDR1 is SNHLY, CDR2 FYNNEI. The V and J ends lost 6 bases and 3 bases, in that order; junction bases with no gene match: 6. DNA for the CDR3: TGTGCCAGCAGCCCCAGCGGGAGGAACTACAATGAGCAGTTCTTC. Protein sequence: CASSPSGRNYNEQFF.

This clonotype has just a few counts. The chain recombines TRBV27 with TRBJ1-4; D may be TRBD1 (6 bases). Germline V gene sequence: CDR1 MNHEY, CDR2 SMNVEV (reference sequence). This CDR3 spans 14 amino acids. Trimming took 6 bases from V and 7 from J, leaving 15 bases between them. The CDR3, as DNA: TGTGCCAGCAGGCAAGGGGGGCTAGGTGAAAAACTGTTTTTT. Its translation is CASRQGGLGEKLFF.

This chain joins TRBV5-1 and TRBJ2-3; possible D gene TRBD1, 5 bases. The CDR3 runs 15 residues. The germline V and J ends were trimmed by 4 bases and 3 bases, with 15 bases remaining between them. CDR1 and CDR2 from the germline V gene are SGHRS and YFSETQ. The CDR3 nucleotides read TGCGCCAGCAGCCCTGACTCAGGGCGGACAGATACGCAGTATTTT. Translating gives CASSPDSGRTDTQYF.

The rearrangement uses TRBV4-3 and TRBJ1-5; 8 bases map to TRBD1. The CDR3 runs to 17 residues. Unmatched junction bases numbered 8, after V lost 0 bases and J lost 4 bases. Germline CDR1 reads LGHNA; CDR2 reads YSLEER. The CDR3 DNA reads as TGCGCCAGCAGCCAAGACTTGGGGACAGGAATAAATCAGCCCCAGCATTTT. Translation: CASSQDLGTGINQPQHF.

This clonotype was recorded at least ten times. The chain links TRBV10-3 to TRBJ2-5, with a possible D match to TRBD2 (6 bases). The V gene's germline CDR1 is ENHRY and CDR2 SYGVKD. Deletions cut 3 bases from V and 7 bases from J, with 12 bases between. This CDR3 region has 13 residues. The chain's CDR3 is CAISDRTTRTQYF. The CDR3 DNA is TGTGCCATCAGTGACAGGACTACGAGGACCCAGTACTTC.

This clonotype has at least ten counts. The CDR3 sequence is CAISATGRGEETQYF. CDR3 coding DNA: TGTGCCATCAGTGCTACGGGCAGGGGTGAAGAGACCCAGTACTTC. The rearrangement uses TRBV10-3 and TRBJ2-5; D possibly corresponds to TRBD1 (6 bases). CDR3 length: 15 amino acids. Germline V gene sequence: CDR1 ENHRY, CDR2 SYGVKD. V was shortened by 4 bases and J by 3 bases, with 15 bases between the two germline ends.

The chain has TRBV7-2 and TRBJ2-1; D might be TRBD2 (7 bases). Germline loops: CDR1 SGHTA, CDR2 FQGNSA. The CDR3 runs 15 residues. Trimming cost V 5 bases and J 5 bases, with 16 bases left between them. CDR3 DNA: TGTGCCAGCAGCCTTGGGGGGGGGCCGCACAATGAGCAGTTCTTC. Encoded protein: CASSLGGGPHNEQFF.

In this sample, this clonotype turned up a few times. This sequence joins TRBV20-1 and TRBJ2-5, with 10 bases identical to TRBD2. The better agreement between TRBJ2-1 and the DNA end casts doubt on the J call. Germline assignment: CDR1 DFQATT and CDR2 SNEGSKA (reference sequence). The CDR3 loop spans 17 amino acids. CDR3 bases: TGCAGTGCTAGAGTCGGACTAGCGGTCAAGGGGGGCAATGAGCAGTTCTTC. Its protein product is CSARVGLAVKGGNEQFF.

This clonotype has a handful of counts. The chain employs TRBV7-6 and TRBJ2-5, with D unresolved. Germline CDR1 reads SGHVS; CDR2 reads FNYEAQ. Trimming removed 2 bases from V and 6 bases from J, with 7 bases in between. This CDR3 region has 12 residues. The CDR3 DNA is TGTGCCAGCAGCTTAAGCTCGCAGACCCAGTACTTC. The encoded protein is CASSLSSQTQYF.

Only a few counts were recorded for this clonotype. The gene calls are TRBV12-3 or TRBV12-4 and TRBJ2-5; TRBD1 matches at 9 bases. With 6 bases clipped from V and 5 bases from J, the junction kept 4 bases outside the gene matches. CDR3 length: 13 amino acids. CDR3 in DNA: TGTGCCAGCAGACAGGGGGCCATCGAGACCCAGTACTTC. Translating it yields CASRQGAIETQYF.

This clonotype was found a few times. The V and J genes are TRBV11-2 and TRBJ1-2; no firm D call. Germline CDR1 SGHAT, CDR2 FQNNGV. Trimming shortened V by 5 bases and J by 4 bases, and 20 bases separated the two germline ends. This CDR3 comprises 16 residues. The CDR3 region has the DNA TGTGCCAGCAGCGCTGAAGGAGGGAAACGGTCCTATGGCTACACCTTC. Protein: CASSAEGGKRSYGYTF.

Concerning this clonotype: Sequence at one end of the junction differs from germline and may be a read error. The chain recombines TRBV6-2 or TRBV6-3 with TRBJ2-1, with TRBD1 matching over 7 bases. The germline gives CDR1 MNHEY, CDR2 SVGEGT. The CDR3 is 15 amino acids. This CDR3 is CASSSPTGPYNEQSF. The CDR3 nucleotides read TGTGCCAGCAGTTCTCCGACAGGGCCCTACAATGAGCAGTCCTTC.

This clonotype was detected only a few times. This CDR3 is CASSVGLTDGLETQYF. CDR3 nucleotides: TGCGCCAGCAGCGTAGGACTGACGGACGGGCTAGAGACCCAGTACTTC. The chain uses TRBV5-1 and TRBJ2-5, with D possibly being TRBD2 (5 bases). From germline, CDR1 is SGHRS and CDR2 YFSETQ. The CDR3 consists of 16 residues. Between the trimmed V and J ends, which lost 4 bases and 4 bases, there was a span of 20 bases.